The clone carrying this T cell receptor (beta chain) was seen many times. What it recognizes is unknown. The data belong to a study of spatial heterogeneity in lung cancer. Study results and limitations: More often at tumor resection than at routine follow-up, ubiquitous expanded tumor TCRs were detected in the blood.

Germline CDR1 and CDR2: DFQATT and SNEGSKA (reference sequence). Unmatched junction bases numbered 10, after V lost 7 bases and J lost 5 bases. The CDR3 consists of 14 residues. Time point specified: sample taken at primary tumor resection. Whole RNA, isolated from tumor, nontumor lung or frozen PBMC, was sequenced without prior sorting. TCRdb re-called the 5' RACE reads with MiXCR, one entry per CDR3 protein. The sample includes 24,000 or so distinct CDR3 sequences, just under 7% seen only once; the top ten take 13% to 15%. The chain combines TRBV20-1 with TRBJ2-1; 8 nucleotides match TRBD1. This sequence was found in a male donor with early-stage non-small cell lung cancer. This material consisted of PBMCs, taken at surgery. The CDR3 loop reads CSERTGSVNNEQFF. The CDR3, as DNA: TGCAGTGAGAGGACAGGGAGTGTAAACAATGAGCAGTTCTTC.